One sample yielded the 14 T cell receptor beta chains listed below, sequenced in a study of cytomegalovirus exposure and HLA in healthy donors. The PCR used 60 Vbeta and 13 Jbeta primers. Profiled with immunoSEQ multiplex PCR; TCRdb holds only in-frame clones, not every one. The top ten hold under 2.5% of the sample, which has around 200,000 clones, around 78% seen once. The sample taken for sequencing was PBMCs. These receptors all come from a woman in her 30s in good health and CMV-seropositive.

This chain uses TRBV15 with TRBJ2-7, with 10 bases aligning to TRBD2. V lost 1 base and J lost 2; bases outside the gene matches: 8. Germline-derived CDR1 and CDR2 are LNHNV and YYDKDF (reference sequence). The CDR3 loop spans 17 amino acids. The CDR3 nucleotides are TGTGCCACCAGCAGAGCCGGGGGACTAGCGAGAACCTACGAGCAGTACTTC. Translating it yields CATSRAGGLARTYEQYF. Combining the CDR3 with reference TRBV15 and TRBJ2-7 gives the whole variable domain DAMVIQNPRYQVTQFGKPVTLSCSQTLNHNVMYWYQQKSSQAPKLLFHYYDKDFNNEADTPDNFQSRRPNTSFCFLDIRSPGLGDTAMYLCATSRAGGLARTYEQYFGPGTRLTVT.

This rearrangement joins TRBV5-1 to TRBJ2-2; TRBD1 is a possible D gene (6 bases). V was cut by 0 bases and J by 7 bases, with 10 bases left in between. The CDR3 is 14 residues long. The germline V gene has CDR1 SGHRS and CDR2 YFSETQ. CDR3 sequence reads: CASSLEGVLGELFF. The DNA for the CDR3 is TGCGCCAGCAGCTTGGAGGGGGTACTCGGGGAGCTGTTTTTT.

The genes are TRBV7-9 and TRBJ1-4; 7 bases are shared with TRBD1. With V trimmed by 1 base and J by 8 bases, 4 bases remained unmatched. In germline, CDR1 is SEHNR, CDR2 FQNEAQ (reference sequence). This CDR3 contains 14 residues. The CDR3 DNA reads as TGTGCCAGCAGCTTAGGACAGGGTAGCGAAAAACTGTTTTTT. Translated: CASSLGQGSEKLFF.

The V call is TRBV5-4, the J call TRBJ2-1, with D perhaps TRBD2 (5 bases). Trimming stripped 4 bases from V and 5 bases from J, with 19 bases between. Germline V gene data show CDR1 as SGHNT and CDR2 as YYREEE (reference sequence). This CDR3 is 16 amino acids long. The DNA of the CDR3 is TGTGCCAGCAGCCCATTACCGGGGTCCTCGCACAATGAGCAGTTCTTC. This sequence encodes CASSPLPGSSHNEQFF. The whole variable domain, remainder taken from reference TRBV5-4 and TRBJ2-1, is ETGVTQSPTHLIKTRGQQVTLRCSSQSGHNTVSWYQQALGQGPQFIFQYYREEENGRGNFPPRFSGLQFPNYSSELNVNALELDDSALYLCASSPLPGSSHNEQFFGPGTRLTVL.

The chain carries TRBV5-1 and TRBJ2-7; unclear D gene. This CDR3 comprises 15 residues. Germline values: CDR1 SGHRS, CDR2 YFSETQ. V lost 1 base to trimming and J lost 0 bases, with 11 bases between them. CDR3: CASSLLGDISYEQYF. CDR3 nucleotide sequence: TGCGCCAGCAGCTTGTTGGGCGACATCTCCTACGAGCAGTACTTC. Filled out from reference TRBV5-1 and TRBJ2-7, the complete variable domain reads KAGVTQTPRYLIKTRGQQVTLSCSPISGHRSVSWYQQTPGQGLQFLFEYFSETQRNKGNFPGRFSGRQFSNSRSEMNVSTLELGDSALYLCASSLLGDISYEQYFGPGTRLTVT.

This sequence joins TRBV7-2 and TRBJ1-2; 8 bases are shared with TRBD1. CDR1 is SGHTA and CDR2 is FQGNSA in the germline V gene. This CDR3 is built from 14 residues. J lost 4 bases, V lost 5 bases, and 6 bases had no gene match. CDR3 residues: CASSPRQGLYGYTF. CDR3 bases: TGTGCCAGCAGCCCGCGACAGGGGCTCTATGGCTACACCTTC.

The J gene is TRBJ2-1, the V gene TRBV7-9; 9 bases fit TRBD2. Germline lookup yields CDR1 SEHNR and CDR2 FQNEAQ (reference sequence). This CDR3 spans 15 amino acids. Trimming removed 1 base from V and 2 bases from J; junction bases left unmatched: 0. The DNA for the CDR3 is TGTGCCAGCAGCTTAGGCGGGAGGGCCTACAATGAGCAGTTCTTC. Protein sequence: CASSLGGRAYNEQFF.

The V call is TRBV18, the J call TRBJ1-5; 10 positions match TRBD1. V shed 0 bases and J 7 bases; nucleotides not matched to a gene: 6. There are 16 residues in the CDR3. CDR1 is KGHSH and CDR2 is LQKENI in the germline V gene. CDR3 residues: CASSPPTGTGEQPQHF. DNA for the CDR3: TGTGCCAGCTCACCACCAACCGGGACAGGGGAACAGCCCCAGCATTTT. Using reference TRBV18 and TRBJ1-5 for the parts outside the CDR3, the full variable domain is NAGVMQNPRHLVRRRGQEARLRCSPMKGHSHVYWYRQLPEEGLKFMVYLQKENIIDESGMPKERFSAEFPKEGPSILRIQQVVRGDSAAYFCASSPPTGTGEQPQHFGDGTRLSIL.

This sequence joins TRBV18 and TRBJ1-1; 10 nucleotides agree with TRBD1. The CDR3 contains 16 residues. CDR1 is KGHSH and CDR2 is LQKENI in the germline V gene. V was pared by 1 base and J by 2 bases, with 4 bases of the junction left unmatched. The CDR3 spells CASSPQTGGRNTEAFF. The CDR3 DNA sequence: TGTGCCAGCTCACCACAGACAGGGGGCCGAAACACTGAAGCTTTCTTT.

The chain recombines TRBV5-1 with TRBJ2-7; 12 bases align to TRBD2. The J segment lost 4 bases and the V segment lost 0 bases, leaving 11 bases of the junction unmatched. Germline V CDR1 and CDR2: SGHRS, YFSETQ. The CDR3 length is 18 residues. In DNA, the CDR3 is TGCGCCAGCAGCTTGGGTGCTAGCGGGAGGGCCGATGGTTACGAGCAGTACTTC. Translated, it gives CASSLGASGRADGYEQYF.

Remarks on this clone: The germline gene is not matched at one end of the junction; a read error may be the cause. V usage is TRBV6-5 and J usage is TRBJ2-1; the D gene is possibly TRBD2 (6 bases). Germline V gene data show CDR1 as MNHEY and CDR2 as SVGAGI. The CDR3 covers 15 residues. The CDR3 region has the DNA TGTGCCAGCAGATACTCATCGGGGGAAACTAGTTTCCTGTTCTTC. As protein: CASRYSSGETSFLFF.

This clone was found once. The chain couples TRBV27 to TRBJ2-7; 12 nucleotides match TRBD2. The CDR3 spans 15 residues. Germline trimming cut 0 bases from V and 6 bases from J; bases unmatched to any gene: 3. Germline CDR1 is MNHEY and CDR2 is SMNVEV (reference sequence). The CDR3 DNA sequence: TGTGCCAGCAGTTTATCGACTAGCGGGAGAGGCGAGCAGTACTTC. It yields the protein CASSLSTSGRGEQYF.

The chain links TRBV6-6 to TRBJ2-4, with TRBD1 identical over 7 bases. The V segment lost 0 bases and the J segment 6 bases; nucleotides outside the gene matches: 5. The CDR3 loop spans 15 amino acids. Germline CDR1 reads MNHNY; CDR2 reads SVGAGI (reference sequence). CDR3 residues: CASSYSDRVGNIQYF. The DNA for the CDR3 is TGTGCCAGCAGTTACTCCGACAGGGTGGGAAACATTCAGTACTTC.

This chain connects TRBV9 to TRBJ2-3; D may be TRBD2 (5 bases). V was cut by 6 bases and J by 6 bases, with 17 bases left in between. The CDR3 is 14 amino acids. Germline-derived CDR1 and CDR2 are SGDLS and YYNGEE. The CDR3 spells CASTPEDWADTQYF. In DNA form, the CDR3 reads TGTGCCAGCACCCCCGAGGACTGGGCGGATACGCAGTATTTT. The variable domain in full, completed from reference TRBV9 and TRBJ2-3, reads DSGVTQTPKHLITATGQRVTLRCSPRSGDLSVYWYQQSLDQGLQFLIQYYNGEERAKGNILERFSAQQFPDLHSELNLSSLELGDSALYFCASTPEDWADTQYFGPGTRLTVL.